The entry that follows covers one T cell receptor beta chain sequence. RNA was extracted with the RNeasy kit, and a quantity of about 0.45 to 1 ug was reverse transcribed using random hexamers. MiXCR, applied by TCRdb to the immunoSEQ multiplex PCR reads, yields one record per CDR3 protein. The table lists about 150,000 distinct CDR3 sequences, over 85% of them singletons, with around 0.21% in the top ten. This record comes from a study of CD8 T cells in Susac syndrome. Germline loops: CDR1 KGHDR, CDR2 SFDVKD. The CDR3 is 16 amino acids. The J segment lost 1 base and the V segment lost 3 bases, leaving 2 bases of the junction unmatched.

This chain links TRBV24-1 with TRBJ2-2, with 9 bases aligning to TRBD1. This TCR came from a human donor with multiple sclerosis. Sequenced: CD8+ T cells from PBMCs. CDR3: CATSDPDRGNTGELFF. CDR3 DNA sequence: TGTGCCACCAGTGATCCGGACAGGGGGAACACCGGGGAGCTGTTTTTT.